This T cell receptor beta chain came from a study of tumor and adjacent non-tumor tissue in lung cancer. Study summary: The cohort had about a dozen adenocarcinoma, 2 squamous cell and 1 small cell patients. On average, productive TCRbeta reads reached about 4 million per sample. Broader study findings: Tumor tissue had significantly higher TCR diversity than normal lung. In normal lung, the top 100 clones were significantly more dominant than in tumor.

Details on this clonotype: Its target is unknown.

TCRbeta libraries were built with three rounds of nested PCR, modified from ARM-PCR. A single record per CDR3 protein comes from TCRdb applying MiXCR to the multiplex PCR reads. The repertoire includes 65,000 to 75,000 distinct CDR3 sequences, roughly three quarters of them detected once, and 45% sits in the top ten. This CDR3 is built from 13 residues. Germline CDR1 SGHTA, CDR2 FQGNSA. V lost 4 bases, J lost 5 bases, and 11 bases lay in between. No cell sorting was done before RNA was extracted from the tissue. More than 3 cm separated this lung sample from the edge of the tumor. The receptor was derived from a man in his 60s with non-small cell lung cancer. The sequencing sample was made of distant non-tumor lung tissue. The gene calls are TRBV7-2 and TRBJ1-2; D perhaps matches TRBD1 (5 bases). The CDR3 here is CASSSRTNYGYTF. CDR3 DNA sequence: TGTGCCAGCAGCTCTAGGACAAATTATGGCTACACCTTC.